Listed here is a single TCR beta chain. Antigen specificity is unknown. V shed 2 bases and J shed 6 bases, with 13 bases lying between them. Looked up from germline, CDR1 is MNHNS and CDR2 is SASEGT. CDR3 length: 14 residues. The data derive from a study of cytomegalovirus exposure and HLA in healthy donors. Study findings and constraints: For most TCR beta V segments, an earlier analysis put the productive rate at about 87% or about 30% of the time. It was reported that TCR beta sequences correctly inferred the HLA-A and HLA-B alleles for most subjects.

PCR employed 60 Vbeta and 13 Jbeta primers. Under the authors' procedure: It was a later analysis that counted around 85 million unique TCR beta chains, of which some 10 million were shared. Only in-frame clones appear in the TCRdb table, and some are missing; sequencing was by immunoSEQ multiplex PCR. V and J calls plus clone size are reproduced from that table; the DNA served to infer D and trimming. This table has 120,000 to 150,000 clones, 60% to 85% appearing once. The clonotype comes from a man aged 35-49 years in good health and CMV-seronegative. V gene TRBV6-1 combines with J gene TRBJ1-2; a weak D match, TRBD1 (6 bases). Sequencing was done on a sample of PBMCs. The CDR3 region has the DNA TGTGCCAGCAGTGAACCCGCCGGGGGGCATGGCTACACCTTC. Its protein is CASSEPAGGHGYTF.